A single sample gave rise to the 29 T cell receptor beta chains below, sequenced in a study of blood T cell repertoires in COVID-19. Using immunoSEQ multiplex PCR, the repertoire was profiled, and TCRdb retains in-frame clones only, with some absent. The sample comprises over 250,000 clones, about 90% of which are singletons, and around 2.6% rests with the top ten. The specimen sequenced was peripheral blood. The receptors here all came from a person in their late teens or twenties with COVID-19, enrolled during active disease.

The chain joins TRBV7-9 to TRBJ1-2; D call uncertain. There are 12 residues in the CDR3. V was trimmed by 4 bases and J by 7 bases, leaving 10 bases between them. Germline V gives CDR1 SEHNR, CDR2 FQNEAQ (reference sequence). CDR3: CASSSQGAGYTF. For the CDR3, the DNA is TGTGCCAGCAGCTCCCAAGGAGCTGGCTACACCTTC.

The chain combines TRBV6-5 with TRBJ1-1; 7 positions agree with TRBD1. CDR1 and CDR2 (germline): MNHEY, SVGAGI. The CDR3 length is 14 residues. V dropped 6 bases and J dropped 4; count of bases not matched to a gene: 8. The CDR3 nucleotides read TGTGCCAGCAGCCCCGACAGGGTGGGCACTGAAGCTTTCTTT. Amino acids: CASSPDRVGTEAFF.

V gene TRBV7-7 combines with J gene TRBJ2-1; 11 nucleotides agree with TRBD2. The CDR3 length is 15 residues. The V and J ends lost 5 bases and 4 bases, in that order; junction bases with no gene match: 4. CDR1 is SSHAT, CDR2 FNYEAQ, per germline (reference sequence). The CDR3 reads CASSPGLAEYNEQFF. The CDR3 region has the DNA TGTGCCAGCAGCCCGGGACTAGCGGAGTACAATGAGCAGTTCTTC. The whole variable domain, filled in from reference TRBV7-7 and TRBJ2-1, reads GAGVSQSPRYKVTKRGQDVTLRCDPISSHATLYWYQQALGQGPEFLTYFNYEAQPDKSGLPSDRFSAERPEGSISTLTIQRTEQRDSAMYRCASSPGLAEYNEQFFGPGTRLTVL.

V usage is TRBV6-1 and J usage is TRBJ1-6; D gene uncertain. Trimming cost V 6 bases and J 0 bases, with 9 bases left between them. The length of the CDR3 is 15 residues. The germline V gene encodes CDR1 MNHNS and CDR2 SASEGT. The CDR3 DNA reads TGTGCCAGCAGCAGTCTTGGCTCCTATAATTCACCCCTCCACTTT. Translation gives CASSSLGSYNSPLHF.

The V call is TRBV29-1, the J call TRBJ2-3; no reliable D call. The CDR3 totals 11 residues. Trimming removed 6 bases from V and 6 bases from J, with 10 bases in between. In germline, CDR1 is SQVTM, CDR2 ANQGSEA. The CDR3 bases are TGCAGCGTCAGACACGTCGATACGCAGTATTTT. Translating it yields CSVRHVDTQYF.

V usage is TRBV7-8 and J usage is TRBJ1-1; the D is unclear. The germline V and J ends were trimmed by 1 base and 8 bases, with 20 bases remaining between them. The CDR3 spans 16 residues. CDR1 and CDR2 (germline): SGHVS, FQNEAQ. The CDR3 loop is CASSLGALSLPREAFF. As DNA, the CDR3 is TGTGCCAGCAGCTTAGGGGCCTTATCCCTCCCCCGAGAAGCTTTCTTT.

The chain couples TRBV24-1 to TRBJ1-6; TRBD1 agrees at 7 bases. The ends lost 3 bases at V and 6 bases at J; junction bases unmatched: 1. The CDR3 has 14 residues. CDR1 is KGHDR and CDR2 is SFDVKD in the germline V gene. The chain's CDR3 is CATSDAGGNSPLHF. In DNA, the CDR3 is TGTGCCACCAGTGATGCAGGGGGTAATTCACCCCTCCACTTT.

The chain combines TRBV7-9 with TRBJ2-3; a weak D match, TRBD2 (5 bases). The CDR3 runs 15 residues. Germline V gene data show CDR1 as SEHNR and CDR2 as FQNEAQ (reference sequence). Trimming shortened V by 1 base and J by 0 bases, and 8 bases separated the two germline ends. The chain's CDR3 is CASSLGASSTDTQYF. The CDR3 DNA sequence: TGTGCCAGCAGCTTAGGGGCTAGCAGCACAGATACGCAGTATTTT. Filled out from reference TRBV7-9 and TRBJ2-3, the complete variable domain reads DTGVSQNPRHKITKRGQNVTFRCDPISEHNRLYWYRQTLGQGPEFLTYFQNEAQLEKSRLLSDRFSAERPKGSFSTLEIQRTEQGDSAMYLCASSLGASSTDTQYFGPGTRLTVL.

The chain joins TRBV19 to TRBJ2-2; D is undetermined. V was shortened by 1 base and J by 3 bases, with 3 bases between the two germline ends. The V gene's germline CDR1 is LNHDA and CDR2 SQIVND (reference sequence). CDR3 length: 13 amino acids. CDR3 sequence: CASSIGDTGELFF. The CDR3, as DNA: TGTGCCAGTAGTATAGGAGACACCGGGGAGCTGTTTTTT.

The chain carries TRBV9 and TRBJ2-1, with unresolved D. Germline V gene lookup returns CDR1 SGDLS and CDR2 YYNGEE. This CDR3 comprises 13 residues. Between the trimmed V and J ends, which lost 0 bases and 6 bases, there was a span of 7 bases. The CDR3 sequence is CASSVGVSNEQFF. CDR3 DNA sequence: TGTGCCAGCAGCGTAGGCGTTTCCAATGAGCAGTTCTTC.

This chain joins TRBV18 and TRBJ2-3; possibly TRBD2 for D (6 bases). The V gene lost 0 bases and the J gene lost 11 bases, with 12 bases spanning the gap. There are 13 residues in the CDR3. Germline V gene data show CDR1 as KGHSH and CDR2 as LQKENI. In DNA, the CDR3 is TGTGCCAGCTCACCACCGAGCCCAGCGGGGCAGTATTTT. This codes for CASSPPSPAGQYF. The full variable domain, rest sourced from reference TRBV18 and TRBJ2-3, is NAGVMQNPRHLVRRRGQEARLRCSPMKGHSHVYWYRQLPEEGLKFMVYLQKENIIDESGMPKERFSAEFPKEGPSILRIQQVVRGDSAAYFCASSPPSPAGQYFGPGTRLTVL.

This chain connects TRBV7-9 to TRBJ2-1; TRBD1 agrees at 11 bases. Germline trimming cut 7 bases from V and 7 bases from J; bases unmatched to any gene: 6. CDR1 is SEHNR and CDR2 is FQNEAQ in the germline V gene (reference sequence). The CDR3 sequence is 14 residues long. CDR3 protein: CASTGQGAGNEQFF. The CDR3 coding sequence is TGTGCCAGCACAGGACAGGGGGCAGGGAATGAGCAGTTCTTC.

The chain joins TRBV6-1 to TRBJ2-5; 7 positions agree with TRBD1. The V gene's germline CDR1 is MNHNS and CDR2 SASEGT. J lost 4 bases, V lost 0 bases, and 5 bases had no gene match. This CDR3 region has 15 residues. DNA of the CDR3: TGTGCCAGCAGTGAAGCCCGAGGGGGCCCAGAGACCCAGTACTTC. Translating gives CASSEARGGPETQYF.

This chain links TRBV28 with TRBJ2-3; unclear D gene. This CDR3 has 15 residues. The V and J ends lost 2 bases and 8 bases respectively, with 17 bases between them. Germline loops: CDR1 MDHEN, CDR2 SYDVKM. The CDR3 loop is CASSLVKSGFGTQYF. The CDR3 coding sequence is TGTGCCAGCAGTTTAGTCAAATCCGGGTTCGGTACGCAGTATTTT.

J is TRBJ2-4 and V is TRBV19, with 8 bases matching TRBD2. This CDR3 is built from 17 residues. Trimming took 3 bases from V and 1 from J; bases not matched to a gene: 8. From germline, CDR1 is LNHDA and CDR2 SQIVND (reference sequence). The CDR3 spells CASSIQGGRSAKNIQYF. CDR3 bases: TGTGCCAGTAGTATCCAGGGCGGGAGGTCTGCCAAAAACATTCAGTACTTC.

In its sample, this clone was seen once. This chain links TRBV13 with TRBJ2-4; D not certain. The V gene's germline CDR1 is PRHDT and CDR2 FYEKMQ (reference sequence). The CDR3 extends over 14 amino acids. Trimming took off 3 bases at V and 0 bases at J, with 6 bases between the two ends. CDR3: CASSLLLAKNIQYF. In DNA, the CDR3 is TGTGCCAGCAGCTTGTTACTAGCCAAAAACATTCAGTACTTC.

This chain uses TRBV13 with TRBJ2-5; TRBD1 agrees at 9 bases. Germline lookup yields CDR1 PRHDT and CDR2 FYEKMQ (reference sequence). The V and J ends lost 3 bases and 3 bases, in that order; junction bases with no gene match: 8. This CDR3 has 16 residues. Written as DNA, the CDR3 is TGTGCCAGCAGCTTCAGACAGGGGGATTGGGAAGAGACCCAGTACTTC. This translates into CASSFRQGDWEETQYF.

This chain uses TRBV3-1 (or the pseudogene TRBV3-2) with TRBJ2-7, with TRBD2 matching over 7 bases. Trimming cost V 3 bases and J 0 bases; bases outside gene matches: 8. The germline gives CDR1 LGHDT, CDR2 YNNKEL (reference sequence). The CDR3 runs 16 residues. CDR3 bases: TGTGCCAGCAGCCAGTCCACTAGCGTGCACTCCTACGAGCAGTACTTC. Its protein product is CASSQSTSVHSYEQYF.

CDR3 residues: CASSWTGGADTQYF. As DNA, the CDR3 is TGTGCCAGTAGTTGGACAGGGGGGGCAGATACGCAGTATTTT. This rearrangement joins TRBV19 to TRBJ2-3; 10 bases are a match to TRBD1. The CDR3 has 14 amino acids. Trimming cost V 5 bases and J 4 bases; bases outside gene matches: 3. Per the germline V gene, CDR1 is LNHDA and CDR2 is SQIVND (reference sequence).

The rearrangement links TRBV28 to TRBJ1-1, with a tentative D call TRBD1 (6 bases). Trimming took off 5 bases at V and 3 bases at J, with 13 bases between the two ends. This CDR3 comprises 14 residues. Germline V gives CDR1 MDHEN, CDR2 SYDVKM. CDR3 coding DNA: TGTGCCAGCAGTCCCGCGAACAGGGACACTGAAGCTTTCTTT. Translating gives CASSPANRDTEAFF. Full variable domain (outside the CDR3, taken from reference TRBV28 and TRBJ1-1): DVKVTQSSRYLVKRTGEKVFLECVQDMDHENMFWYRQDPGLGLRLIYFSYDVKMKEKGDIPEGYSVSREKKERFSLILESASTNQTSMYLCASSPANRDTEAFFGQGTRLTVV.

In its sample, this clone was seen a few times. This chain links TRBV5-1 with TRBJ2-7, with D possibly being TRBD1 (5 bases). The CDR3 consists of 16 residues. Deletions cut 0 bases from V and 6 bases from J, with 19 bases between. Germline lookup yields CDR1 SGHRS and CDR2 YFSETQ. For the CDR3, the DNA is TGCGCCAGCAGCTTGGTAGAGGCAGGCGAAGGGGTCGAGCAGTACTTC. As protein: CASSLVEAGEGVEQYF.

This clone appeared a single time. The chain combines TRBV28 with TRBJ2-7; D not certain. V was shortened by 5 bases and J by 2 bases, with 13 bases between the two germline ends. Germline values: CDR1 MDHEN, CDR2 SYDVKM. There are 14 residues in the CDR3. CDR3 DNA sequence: TGTGCCAGCAGTCCCGCCTTTGGAGCCTACGAGCAGTACTTC. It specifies CASSPAFGAYEQYF.

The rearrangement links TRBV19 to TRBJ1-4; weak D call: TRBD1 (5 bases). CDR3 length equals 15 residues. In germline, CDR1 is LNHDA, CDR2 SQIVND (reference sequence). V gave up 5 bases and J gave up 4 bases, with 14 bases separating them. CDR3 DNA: TGTGCCAGTAGTTCGCGACAGAGCGATAATGAAAAACTGTTTTTT. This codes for CASSSRQSDNEKLFF.

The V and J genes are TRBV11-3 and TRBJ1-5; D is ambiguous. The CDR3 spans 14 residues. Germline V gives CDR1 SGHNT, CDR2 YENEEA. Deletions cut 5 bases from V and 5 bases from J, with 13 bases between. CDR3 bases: TGTGCCAGCAGCCCCCCCCCGCCGGATCAGCCCCAGCATTTT. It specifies CASSPPPPDQPQHF.

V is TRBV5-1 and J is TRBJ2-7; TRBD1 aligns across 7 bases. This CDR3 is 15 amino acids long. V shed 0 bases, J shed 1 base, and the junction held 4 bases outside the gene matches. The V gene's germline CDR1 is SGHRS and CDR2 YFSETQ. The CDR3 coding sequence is TGCGCCAGCAGCTTGGAAGGCAGGGGGTCCTACGAGCAGTACTTC. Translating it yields CASSLEGRGSYEQYF.

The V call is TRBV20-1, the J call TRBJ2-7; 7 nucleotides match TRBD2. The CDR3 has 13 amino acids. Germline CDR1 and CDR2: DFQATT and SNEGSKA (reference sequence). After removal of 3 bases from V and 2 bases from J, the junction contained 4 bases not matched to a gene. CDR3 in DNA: TGCAGTGCTAGTCGTCTAGCGGCCTACGAGCAGTACTTC. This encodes CSASRLAAYEQYF.

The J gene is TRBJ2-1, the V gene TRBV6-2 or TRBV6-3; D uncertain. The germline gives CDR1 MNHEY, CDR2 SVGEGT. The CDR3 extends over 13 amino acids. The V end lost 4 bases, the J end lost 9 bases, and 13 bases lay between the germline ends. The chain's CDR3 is CASSSSSASEQFF. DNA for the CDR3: TGTGCCAGCAGTTCGTCCAGCGCTAGTGAGCAGTTCTTC.

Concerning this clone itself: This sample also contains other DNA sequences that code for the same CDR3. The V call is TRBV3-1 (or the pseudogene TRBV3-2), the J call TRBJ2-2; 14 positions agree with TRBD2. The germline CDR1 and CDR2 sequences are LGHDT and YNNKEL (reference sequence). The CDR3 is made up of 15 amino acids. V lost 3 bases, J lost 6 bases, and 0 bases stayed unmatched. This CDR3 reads CASSQGLAGAGELFF. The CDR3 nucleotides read TGTGCCAGCAGCCAGGGACTAGCGGGAGCCGGGGAGCTGTTTTTT.

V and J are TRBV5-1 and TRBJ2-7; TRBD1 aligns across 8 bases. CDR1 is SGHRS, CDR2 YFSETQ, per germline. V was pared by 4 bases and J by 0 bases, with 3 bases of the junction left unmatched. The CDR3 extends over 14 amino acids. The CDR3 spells CASSLTGVSYEQYF. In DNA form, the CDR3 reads TGCGCCAGCAGCCTGACAGGGGTCTCCTACGAGCAGTACTTC.